These 32 T cell receptor beta chains were sequenced from one sample in a study of low-dose radiotherapy and immunotherapy resistance in tumors. Regarding time point: after trial treatment. Treatment denoted: LDRT plus nivolumab, ipilimumab, low-dose cyclophosphamide and aspirin (RACIN trial). Alpha- and beta-chain coverage of first-strand cDNA came from TRAV- and TRBV-specific primers. For amplifying TCRs, the PCR ran for approximately 21 cycles with Phusion, which was used together with a constant-region primer and the adapter on the V primers. TCRdb analysed the reads with MiXCR anew, one entry per CDR3 protein. The table shows approximately 91,000 distinct CDR3 sequences, with 20% to 25% occurring only once. The sample here was PBMCs, taken after low-dose radiotherapy plus immunotherapy. The receptors derive from a female donor with ovarian cancer.

The chain has TRBV19 and TRBJ1-5; TRBD1 matches 10 bases. CDR3 size: 19 residues. Germline trimming cut 4 bases from V and 0 bases from J; bases unmatched to any gene: 12. Germline loops: CDR1 LNHDA, CDR2 SQIVND (reference sequence). The chain's CDR3 is CASSRQGAVEMYSNQPQHF. CDR3 sequence (DNA): TGTGCCAGTAGTAGACAGGGGGCCGTAGAAATGTATAGCAATCAGCCCCAGCATTTT.

In this sample, this clonotype turned up many times. The V gene is TRBV6-6, the J gene TRBJ2-7; 7 positions agree with TRBD1. The CDR3 loop spans 17 amino acids. CDR1 and CDR2 (germline): MNHNY, SVGAGI (reference sequence). V lost 5 bases to trimming and J lost 1 base; unmatched junction nucleotides: 14. The CDR3 region is CASSEVFPGTDSYEQYF. As DNA, the CDR3 is TGTGCCAGCAGTGAAGTTTTCCCGGGGACAGATTCCTACGAGCAGTACTTC.

Many counts were recorded for this clonotype. J is TRBJ2-1 and V is TRBV28; tentatively, D is TRBD1 (5 bases). The CDR3 consists of 14 residues. Germline-derived CDR1 and CDR2 are MDHEN and SYDVKM. The V end lost 5 bases, the J end lost 4 bases, and 12 bases lay between the germline ends. The CDR3 DNA follows: TGTGCCAGCAGTATAGCAGACAGATACAATGAGCAGTTCTTC. Translating it yields CASSIADRYNEQFF.

This clonotype has a count of ten or more. V gene TRBV5-8 combines with J gene TRBJ1-4; D is unclear. V lost 0 bases and J lost 5, with 11 bases in between. Germline V gene sequence: CDR1 SGHTS, CDR2 YDEGEE. The CDR3 has 15 amino acids. The CDR3 sequence is CASSLDGVGNEKLFF. The CDR3 DNA follows: TGTGCCAGCAGCTTGGACGGGGTTGGGAATGAAAAACTGTTTTTT.

This clonotype was recorded at least ten times. This chain links TRBV7-2 with TRBJ2-1; D might be TRBD1 (6 bases). CDR3 length equals 13 residues. Trimming stripped 5 bases from V and 9 bases from J, with 14 bases between. The germline gives CDR1 SGHTA, CDR2 FQGNSA. CDR3 DNA: TGTGCCAGCAGCGCACAGGGAAAGGGTGAGCAGTTCTTC. Encoded protein: CASSAQGKGEQFF.

This clonotype was seen at least ten times. At one end, the junction sequence differs from germline, possibly due to a read error. The gene calls are TRBV10-3 and TRBJ2-5; TRBD1 aligns across 10 bases. Germline CDR1 and CDR2: ENHRY and SYGVKD. This CDR3 spans 15 amino acids. The CDR3 here is CAISDGTGAQGTQYF. The CDR3 DNA is TGTGCCATCAGTGACGGGACAGGGGCCCAAGGGACCCAGTACTTC.

This clonotype has at least ten counts. CDR3 sequence: CASSLGYTGELFF. CDR3 DNA sequence: TGTGCCAGCAGCTTAGGGTACACCGGGGAGCTGTTTTTT. The gene calls are TRBV7-3 and TRBJ2-2; D uncertain. The CDR3 has 13 amino acids. Germline loops: CDR1 SGHTA, CDR2 FQGTGA. Trimming pared 2 bases from V and 3 bases from J, leaving 4 bases between.

This clonotype has a count of ten or more. The rearrangement links TRBV18 to TRBJ2-1; 10 bases line up with TRBD2. The germline V gene has CDR1 KGHSH and CDR2 LQKENI. The CDR3 runs to 20 residues. J was trimmed by 0 bases and V by 3 bases; bases with no gene match: 14. CDR3 DNA: TGTGCCAGCTCACCGATGCCCTCGCCGGGACTAGCGCCCTCCTACAATGAGCAGTTCTTC. This gives the protein CASSPMPSPGLAPSYNEQFF.

The V gene is TRBV5-3, the J gene TRBJ2-3; D perhaps matches TRBD2 (6 bases). TRBV5-3 is noted as an ORF with a role that remains uncertain. V lost 9 bases and J 4 bases, leaving 24 bases between the germline ends. The CDR3 has 16 amino acids. Here the CDR3 reads CATSAMAGRSADTQYF. The CDR3 DNA follows: TGTGCCACCTCGGCCATGGCAGGGAGGAGTGCAGATACGCAGTATTTT.

This clonotype showed up many times. V and J are TRBV5-6 and TRBJ2-5; the match to TRBD1 covers 10 bases. Per the germline V gene, CDR1 is SGHDT and CDR2 is YYEEEE. This CDR3 comprises 15 residues. V shed 4 bases and J 4 bases; nucleotides not matched to a gene: 7. The CDR3 sequence is CASSRRQGAGETQYF. CDR3 bases: TGTGCCAGCAGCCGCCGACAGGGGGCTGGAGAGACCCAGTACTTC.

This clonotype appeared many times. The chain joins TRBV24-1 to TRBJ2-5, with no clear D. From germline, CDR1 is KGHDR and CDR2 SFDVKD. CDR3 size: 13 residues. Trimming shortened V by 2 bases and J by 7 bases, and 10 bases separated the two germline ends. DNA of the CDR3: TGTGCCACCAGTGATTGGGAAGCCGGGACCCAGTACTTC. As protein: CATSDWEAGTQYF.

There are many counts of this clonotype. The chain combines TRBV6-2 or TRBV6-3 with TRBJ1-1; tentative D call: TRBD1 (5 bases). The CDR3 spans 15 residues. The germline CDR1 and CDR2 sequences are MNHEY and SVGEGT. Trimming removed 1 base at V and 5 bases at J, with 14 bases between. CDR3 bases: TGTGCCAGCAGTTACTTCTCAGGGAGGAGGACTGAAGCTTTCTTT. Protein sequence: CASSYFSGRRTEAFF.

This clonotype was counted ten times or more. V usage is TRBV6-5 and J usage is TRBJ2-5; weak D call: TRBD2 (5 bases). Trimming pared 9 bases from V and 5 bases from J, leaving 19 bases between. Germline V gives CDR1 MNHEY, CDR2 SVGAGI. The CDR3 runs to 14 residues. In DNA, the CDR3 is TGTGCCAGACTAGTTAGGTGGCTAGACGAGACCCAGTACTTC. Translating it yields CARLVRWLDETQYF.

This clonotype was counted ten times or more. This rearrangement joins TRBV5-1 to TRBJ2-2, with unresolved D. Deletions cut 5 bases from V and 2 bases from J, with 4 bases between. From germline, CDR1 is SGHRS and CDR2 YFSETQ. The CDR3 runs 12 residues. CDR3 bases: TGCGCCAGCAGTCAAAACACCGGGGAGCTGTTTTTT. It specifies CASSQNTGELFF.

This clonotype was seen only once. V and J are TRBV4-3 and TRBJ2-7; no clear D gene. V lost 0 bases and J 0 bases, leaving 3 bases between the germline ends. The CDR3 spans 13 residues. Germline V lookup: CDR1 LGHNA, CDR2 YSLEER. CDR3 sequence: CASSQDSSYEQYF. The DNA for the CDR3 is TGCGCCAGCAGCCAAGACTCCTCCTACGAGCAGTACTTC.

The table lists this clonotype with many counts. The chain links TRBV6-2 or TRBV6-3 to TRBJ1-5; D may be TRBD1 (5 bases). Germline V gives CDR1 MNHEY, CDR2 SVGEGT. V was pared by 2 bases and J by 2 bases, with 13 bases between. CDR3 length: 16 residues. For the CDR3, the DNA is TGTGCCAGCAGTTACACCCCAGGGACGCGCAATCAGCCCCAGCATTTT. Translation gives CASSYTPGTRNQPQHF.

This clonotype came up many times. The chain has TRBV2 and TRBJ2-3; 7 nucleotides match TRBD2. The CDR3 covers 17 residues. Germline V CDR1 and CDR2: SNHLY, FYNNEI. Trimming took 4 bases from V and 3 from J; bases not matched to a gene: 13. CDR3 amino acids: CASSAHQAGVGTDTQYF. The CDR3 DNA follows: TGTGCCAGCAGTGCCCACCAGGCGGGAGTGGGGACAGATACGCAGTATTTT.

The sample holds many counts of this clonotype. The V call is TRBV29-1, the J call TRBJ2-3; D is ambiguous. Germline CDR1 and CDR2: SQVTM and ANQGSEA. Trimming stripped 7 bases from V and 0 bases from J, with 5 bases between. This CDR3 contains 11 residues. In DNA, the CDR3 is TGCAGCGCCGGTAGCACAGATACGCAGTATTTT. Residues: CSAGSTDTQYF.

A note on this clonotype: With only one base between it and a far larger clone, this is likely a read error. The V and J genes are TRBV13 and TRBJ2-7, with 10 bases lining up with TRBD2. The CDR3 is made up of 16 amino acids. Germline CDR1 and CDR2: PRHDT and FYEKMQ (reference sequence). This CDR3 is CASSETSGMGVYEQHF. CDR3 bases: TGTGCCAGCAGTGAAACTAGCGGGATGGGGGTATACGAGCAGCACTTC. Drawing the rest from reference TRBV13 and TRBJ2-7, the complete variable domain is AAGVIQSPRHLIKEKRETATLKCYPIPRHDTVYWYQQGPGQDPQFLISFYEKMQSDKGSIPDRFSAQQFSDYHSELNMSSLELGDSALYFCASSETSGMGVYEQHFGPGTRLTVT.

V gene TRBV2 combines with J gene TRBJ1-1, with D hard to call. Trimming removed 1 base from V and 2 bases from J, with 8 bases in between. Germline-derived CDR1 and CDR2 are SNHLY and FYNNEI. This CDR3 contains 14 residues. This CDR3 is CASSEGAANTEAFF. For the CDR3, the DNA is TGTGCCAGCAGTGAAGGGGCAGCTAACACTGAAGCTTTCTTT.

This clonotype was recorded a few times. The gene calls are TRBV5-1 and TRBJ2-2; 11 bases line up with TRBD2. CDR3 size: 17 residues. Germline V lookup: CDR1 SGHRS, CDR2 YFSETQ. Losses at the gene ends were 2 bases for V and 7 bases for J; bases not matched to a gene: 10. CDR3 bases: TGCGCCAGCAGCTTCCTACTAGCGGGGGAGCCCGGCGGGGAGCTGTTTTTT. It translates to CASSFLLAGEPGGELFF.

This clonotype was found many times. This chain connects TRBV25-1 to TRBJ1-3; D gene unclear. The CDR3 has 13 amino acids. V was clipped by 5 bases and J by 1 base, with 6 bases between them. CDR1 and CDR2 from the germline V gene are MGHDK and SYGVNS. CDR3 nucleotides: TGTGCCAGCAGTCTCACTTCTGGAAACACCATATATTTT. Translated: CASSLTSGNTIYF. Full variable domain (rest looked up from reference TRBV25-1 and TRBJ1-3): EADIYQTPRYLVIGTGKKITLECSQTMGHDKMYWYQQDPGMELHLIHYSYGVNSTEKGDLSSESTVSRIRTEHFPLTLESARPSHTSQYLCASSLTSGNTIYFGEGSWLTVV.

This clonotype has at least ten counts. The V gene is TRBV5-5, the J gene TRBJ1-4; 10 nucleotides agree with TRBD1. Per the germline V gene, CDR1 is SGHKS and CDR2 is YYEKEE (reference sequence). The CDR3 extends over 14 amino acids. V gave up 3 bases and J gave up 7 bases; unmatched junction bases: 3. This CDR3 is CASSWGTGAEKLFF. The DNA for the CDR3 is TGTGCCAGCAGCTGGGGGACAGGGGCTGAAAAACTGTTTTTT.

This clonotype was seen a single time. A far bigger clonotype differs at one base, so this is likely a read error. V and J are TRBV11-1 and TRBJ2-1; possibly TRBD1 or TRBD2 for D (7 bases each). The germline CDR1 and CDR2 sequences are SGHAT and FQDESV (reference sequence). This CDR3 is 14 amino acids long. V was trimmed by 5 bases and J by 10 bases, leaving 18 bases between them. The chain's CDR3 is CASSTPGGDYEQFF. The CDR3 DNA follows: TGTGCCAGCAGCACTCCAGGGGGGGACTACGAGCAGTTCTTC.

This clonotype was detected many times. The CDR3 bases are TGTGCCATCAGGCGACTCTCGACAGGGGGGTATGGCTACACCTTC. Encoded protein: CAIRRLSTGGYGYTF. The rearrangement joins TRBV10-3 to TRBJ1-2; 9 nucleotides match TRBD1. This CDR3 is built from 15 residues. The germline gives CDR1 ENHRY, CDR2 SYGVKD. V was clipped by 6 bases and J by 5 bases; unmatched bases: 10.

This clonotype appeared many times. The V gene is TRBV5-1, the J gene TRBJ2-6, with TRBD2 matching over 7 bases. Trimming took 4 bases from V and 1 from J; bases not matched to a gene: 8. The germline V gene encodes CDR1 SGHRS and CDR2 YFSETQ. The CDR3 runs to 17 residues. The CDR3: CASSKASGASGANVLTF. For the CDR3, the DNA is TGCGCCAGCAGCAAAGCTAGCGGTGCGTCTGGGGCCAACGTCCTGACTTTC.

This clonotype has ten or more counts. This chain connects TRBV10-2 to TRBJ2-5; D unresolved. Germline V gene sequence: CDR1 WSHSY, CDR2 SAAADI. The length of the CDR3 is 15 residues. V gave up 8 bases and J gave up 5 bases, with 21 bases separating them. The chain's CDR3 is CASDPFEEFLETQYF. DNA for the CDR3: TGCGCCAGCGACCCGTTTGAGGAGTTTTTGGAGACCCAGTACTTC.

This clonotype was recorded at least ten times. V gene TRBV7-2 combines with J gene TRBJ1-1, with D possibly matching TRBD1 (6 bases). This CDR3 has 14 amino acids. Germline V lookup: CDR1 SGHTA, CDR2 FQGNSA. V lost 2 bases, J lost 6 bases, and 13 bases lay in between. The CDR3 reads CASSLLGGAPEAFF. In DNA, the CDR3 is TGTGCCAGCAGCTTACTTGGGGGGGCCCCTGAAGCTTTCTTT.

About this clonotype itself: Since a far larger clone is one base different, this is likely a read error. The rearrangement links TRBV13 to TRBJ2-6; 7 positions agree with TRBD2. Germline V lookup: CDR1 PRHDT, CDR2 FYEKMQ (reference sequence). This CDR3 comprises 15 residues. CDR3 region: CACRAGDSGANVLTF. The CDR3 DNA reads as TGTGCCTGCAGGGCGGGGGACTCTGGGGCCAACGTCCTGACTTTC.

This clonotype came up many times. The chain joins TRBV24-1 to TRBJ1-5, with 10 bases matching TRBD1. The V gene end was trimmed by 4 bases and the J gene end by 7 bases; junction bases not matched to a gene: 9. Per the germline V gene, CDR1 is KGHDR and CDR2 is SFDVKD. CDR3 length: 16 amino acids. In DNA, the CDR3 is TGTGCCACCAGTGACCGGGGACAGGGGCGAGGGCAGCCCCAGCATTTT. It yields the protein CATSDRGQGRGQPQHF.

V is TRBV7-9 and J is TRBJ2-5, with D tentatively TRBD2 (6 bases). Germline CDR1 and CDR2: SEHNR and FQNEAQ (reference sequence). The CDR3 spans 14 residues. V lost 3 bases and J 1 base, leaving 9 bases between the germline ends. The chain's CDR3 is CASSLRDGQETQYF. CDR3 nucleotides: TGTGCCAGCAGCTTGCGGGACGGCCAAGAGACCCAGTACTTC. Filled out from reference TRBV7-9 and TRBJ2-5, the complete variable domain reads DTGVSQNPRHKITKRGQNVTFRCDPISEHNRLYWYRQTLGQGPEFLTYFQNEAQLEKSRLLSDRFSAERPKGSFSTLEIQRTEQGDSAMYLCASSLRDGQETQYFGPGTRLLVL.

This clonotype was counted at least ten times. CDR3 nucleotide sequence: TGTGCCAGCAGCTTAGATGAGACCCAGTACTTC. Amino acid sequence: CASSLDETQYF. The gene calls are TRBV7-8 and TRBJ2-5; D not certain. Trimming took 1 base from V and 5 from J, leaving 2 bases between them. The CDR3 consists of 11 residues. Germline CDR1 SGHVS, CDR2 FQNEAQ.